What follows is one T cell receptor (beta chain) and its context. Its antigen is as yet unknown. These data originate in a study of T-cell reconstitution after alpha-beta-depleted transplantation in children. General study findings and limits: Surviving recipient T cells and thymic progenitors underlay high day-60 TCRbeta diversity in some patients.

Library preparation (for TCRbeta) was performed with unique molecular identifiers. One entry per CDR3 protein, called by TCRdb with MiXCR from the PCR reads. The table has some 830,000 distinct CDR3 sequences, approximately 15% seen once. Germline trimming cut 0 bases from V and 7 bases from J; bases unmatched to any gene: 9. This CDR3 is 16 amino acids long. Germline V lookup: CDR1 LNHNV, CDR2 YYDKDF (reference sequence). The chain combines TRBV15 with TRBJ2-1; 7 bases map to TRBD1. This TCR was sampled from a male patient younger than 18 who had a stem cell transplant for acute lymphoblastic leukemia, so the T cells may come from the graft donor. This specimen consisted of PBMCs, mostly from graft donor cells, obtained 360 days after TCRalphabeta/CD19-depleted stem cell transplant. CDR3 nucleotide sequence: TGTGCCACCAGCAGAGATGTGACCAGGGGGTGGAATGAGCAGTTCTTC. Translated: CATSRDVTRGWNEQFF.